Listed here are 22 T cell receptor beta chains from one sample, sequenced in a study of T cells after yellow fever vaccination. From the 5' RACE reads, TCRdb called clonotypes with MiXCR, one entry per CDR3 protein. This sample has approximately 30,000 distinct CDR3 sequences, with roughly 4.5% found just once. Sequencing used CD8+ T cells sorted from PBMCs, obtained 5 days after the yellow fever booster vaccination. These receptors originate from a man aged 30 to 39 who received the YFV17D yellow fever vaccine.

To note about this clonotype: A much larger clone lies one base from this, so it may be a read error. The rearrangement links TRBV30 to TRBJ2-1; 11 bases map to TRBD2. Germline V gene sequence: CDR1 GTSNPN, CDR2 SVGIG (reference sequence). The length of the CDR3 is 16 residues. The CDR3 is CAWSGPTSGVYNVQFF. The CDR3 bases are TGTGCCTGGAGTGGCCCGACTAGCGGGGTATACAATGTGCAGTTCTTC. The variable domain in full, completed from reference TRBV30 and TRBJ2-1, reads SQTIHQWPATLVQPVGSPLSLECTVEGTSNPNLYWYRQAAGRGLQLLFYSVGIGQISSEVPQNLSASRPQDRQFILSSKKLLLSDSGFYLCAWSGPTSGVYNVQFFGPGTRLTVL.

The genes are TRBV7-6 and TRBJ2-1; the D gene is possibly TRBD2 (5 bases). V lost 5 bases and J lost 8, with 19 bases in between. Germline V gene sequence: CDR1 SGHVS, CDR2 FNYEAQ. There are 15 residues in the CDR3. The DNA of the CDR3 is TGTGCCAGCAGCCCCTCGGGGTGGTCGCGCGATGAGCAGTTCTTC. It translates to CASSPSGWSRDEQFF.

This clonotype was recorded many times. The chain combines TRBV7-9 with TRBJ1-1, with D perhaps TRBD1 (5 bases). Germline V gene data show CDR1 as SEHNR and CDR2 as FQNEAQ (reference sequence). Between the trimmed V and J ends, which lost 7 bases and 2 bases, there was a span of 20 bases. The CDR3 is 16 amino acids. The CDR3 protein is CASIRTADSSNTEAFF. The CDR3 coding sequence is TGTGCCAGCATACGGACCGCTGACAGCTCAAACACTGAAGCTTTCTTT.

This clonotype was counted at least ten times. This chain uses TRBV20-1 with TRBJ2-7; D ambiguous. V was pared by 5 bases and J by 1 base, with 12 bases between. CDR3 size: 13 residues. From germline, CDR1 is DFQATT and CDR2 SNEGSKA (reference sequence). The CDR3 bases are TGCAGTGCTGTAGACGGCTCTTCCTACGAGCAGTACTTC. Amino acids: CSAVDGSSYEQYF.

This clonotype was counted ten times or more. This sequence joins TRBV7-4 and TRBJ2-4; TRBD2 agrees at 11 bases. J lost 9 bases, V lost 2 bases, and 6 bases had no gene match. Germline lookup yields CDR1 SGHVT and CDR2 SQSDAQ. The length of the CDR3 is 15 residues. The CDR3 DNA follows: TGTGCCAGCAGCTTACTAGCGGGAGGCTCACCCATTCAGTACTTC. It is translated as CASSLLAGGSPIQYF.

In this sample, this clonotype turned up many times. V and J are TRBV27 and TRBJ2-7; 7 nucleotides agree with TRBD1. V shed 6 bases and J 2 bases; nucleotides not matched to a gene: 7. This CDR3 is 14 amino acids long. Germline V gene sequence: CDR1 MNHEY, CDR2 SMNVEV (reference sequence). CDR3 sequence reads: CASSPGQRTYEQYF. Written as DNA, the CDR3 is TGTGCCAGCAGCCCGGGACAGAGAACCTACGAGCAGTACTTC.

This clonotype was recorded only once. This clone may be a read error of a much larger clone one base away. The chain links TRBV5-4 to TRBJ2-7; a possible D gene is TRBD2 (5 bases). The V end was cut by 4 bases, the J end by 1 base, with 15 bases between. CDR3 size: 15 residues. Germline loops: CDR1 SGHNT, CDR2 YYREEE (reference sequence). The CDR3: CASSPQEGFSYEQYF. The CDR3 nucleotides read TGTGCCAGCAGCCCCCAAGAGGGATTTTCCTACGAGCAGTACTTC.

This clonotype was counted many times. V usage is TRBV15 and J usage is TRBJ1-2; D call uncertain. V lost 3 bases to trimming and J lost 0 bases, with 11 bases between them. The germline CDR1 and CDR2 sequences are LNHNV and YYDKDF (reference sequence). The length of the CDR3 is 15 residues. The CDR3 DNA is TGTGCCACCAGCAGTACTGGCAGGACTAACTATGGCTACACCTTC. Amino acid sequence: CATSSTGRTNYGYTF.

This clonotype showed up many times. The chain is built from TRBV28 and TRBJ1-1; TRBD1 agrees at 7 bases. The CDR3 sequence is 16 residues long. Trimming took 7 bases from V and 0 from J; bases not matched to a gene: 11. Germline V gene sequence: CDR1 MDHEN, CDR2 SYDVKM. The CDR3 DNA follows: TGTGCCAGCATCCTATCGACAGGGCGCATGAACACTGAAGCTTTCTTT. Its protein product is CASILSTGRMNTEAFF.

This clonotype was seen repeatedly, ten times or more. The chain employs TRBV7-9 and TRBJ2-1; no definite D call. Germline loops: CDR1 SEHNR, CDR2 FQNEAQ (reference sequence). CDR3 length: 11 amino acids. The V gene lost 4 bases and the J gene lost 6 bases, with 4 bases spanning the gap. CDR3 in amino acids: CASSYSNEQFF. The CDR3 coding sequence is TGTGCCAGCAGCTACTCCAATGAGCAGTTCTTC. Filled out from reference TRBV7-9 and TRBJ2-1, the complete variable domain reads DTGVSQNPRHKITKRGQNVTFRCDPISEHNRLYWYRQTLGQGPEFLTYFQNEAQLEKSRLLSDRFSAERPKGSFSTLEIQRTEQGDSAMYLCASSYSNEQFFGPGTRLTVL.

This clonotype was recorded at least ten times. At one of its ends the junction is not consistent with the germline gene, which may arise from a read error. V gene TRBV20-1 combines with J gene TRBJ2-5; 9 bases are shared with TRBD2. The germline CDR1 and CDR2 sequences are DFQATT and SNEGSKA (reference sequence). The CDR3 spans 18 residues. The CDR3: CSARDLRREGSIEEPQYF. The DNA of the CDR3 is TGCAGTGCTAGAGATTTGAGGCGGGAGGGGTCCATCGAAGAGCCCCAGTACTTC.

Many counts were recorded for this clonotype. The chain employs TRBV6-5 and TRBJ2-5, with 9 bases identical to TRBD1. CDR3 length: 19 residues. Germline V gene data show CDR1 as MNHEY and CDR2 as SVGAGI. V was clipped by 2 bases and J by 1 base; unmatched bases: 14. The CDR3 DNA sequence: TGTGCCAGCAGTTACGCTCTGGGACAGGGACTTACTCGCCAAGAGACCCAGTACTTC. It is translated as CASSYALGQGLTRQETQYF.

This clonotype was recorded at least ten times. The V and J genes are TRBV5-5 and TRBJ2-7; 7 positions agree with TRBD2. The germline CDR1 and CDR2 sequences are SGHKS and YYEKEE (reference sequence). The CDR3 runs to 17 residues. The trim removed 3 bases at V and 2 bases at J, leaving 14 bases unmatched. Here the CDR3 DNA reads TGTGCCAGCAGCTCAGGCCCCTTAGGACTAGTAACCTACGAGCAGTACTTC. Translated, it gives CASSSGPLGLVTYEQYF.

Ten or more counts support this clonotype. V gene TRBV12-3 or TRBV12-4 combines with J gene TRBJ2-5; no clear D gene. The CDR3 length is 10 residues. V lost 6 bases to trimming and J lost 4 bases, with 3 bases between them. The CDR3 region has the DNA TGTGCCAGCAGAGGAGAGACCCAGTACTTC. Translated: CASRGETQYF.

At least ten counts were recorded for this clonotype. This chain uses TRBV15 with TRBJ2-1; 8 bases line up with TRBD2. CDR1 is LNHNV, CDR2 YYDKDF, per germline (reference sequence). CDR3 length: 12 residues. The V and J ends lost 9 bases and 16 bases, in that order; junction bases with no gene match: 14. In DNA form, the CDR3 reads TGTGCCACGGGCGTCAAAGCGGGGGCCCCATTCTTC. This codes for CATGVKAGAPFF.

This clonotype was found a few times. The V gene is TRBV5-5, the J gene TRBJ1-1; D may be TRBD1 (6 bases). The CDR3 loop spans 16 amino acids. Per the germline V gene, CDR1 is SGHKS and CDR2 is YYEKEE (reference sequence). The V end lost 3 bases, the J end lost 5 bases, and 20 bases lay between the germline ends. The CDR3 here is CASSSSAGAWGTEAFF. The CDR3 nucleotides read TGTGCCAGCAGCTCGAGCGCAGGGGCCTGGGGTACTGAAGCTTTCTTT.

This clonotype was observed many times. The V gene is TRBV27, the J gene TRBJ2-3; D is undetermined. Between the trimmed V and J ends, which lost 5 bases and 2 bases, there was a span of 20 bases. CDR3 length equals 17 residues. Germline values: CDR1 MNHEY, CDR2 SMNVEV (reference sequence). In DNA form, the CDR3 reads TGTGCCAGCAGTCCATCGCCCCTTCAAGTCCTCACAGATACGCAGTATTTT. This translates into CASSPSPLQVLTDTQYF.

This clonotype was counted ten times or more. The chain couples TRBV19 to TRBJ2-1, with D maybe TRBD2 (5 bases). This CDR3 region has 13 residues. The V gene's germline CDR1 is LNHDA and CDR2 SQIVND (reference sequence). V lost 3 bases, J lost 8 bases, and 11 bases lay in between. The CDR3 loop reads CASSMGVGDEQFF. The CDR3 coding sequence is TGTGCCAGTAGTATGGGAGTAGGAGATGAGCAGTTCTTC.

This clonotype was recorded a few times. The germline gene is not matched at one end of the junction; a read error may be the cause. The CDR3 region is CCARDSRAGFWGNEQFF. The CDR3 region has the DNA TGCTGTGCTAGAGATAGTAGGGCGGGTTTTTGGGGCAATGAGCAGTTCTTC. The chain is built from TRBV20-1 and TRBJ2-1; the D gene is possibly TRBD2 (5 bases). CDR3 length equals 17 residues. The germline gives CDR1 DFQATT, CDR2 SNEGSKA (reference sequence).

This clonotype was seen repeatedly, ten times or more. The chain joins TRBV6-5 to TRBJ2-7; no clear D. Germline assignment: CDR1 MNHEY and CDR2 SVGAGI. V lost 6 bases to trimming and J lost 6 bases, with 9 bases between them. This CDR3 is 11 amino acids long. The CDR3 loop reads CASRVGGEQYF. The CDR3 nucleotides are TGTGCCAGCAGGGTTGGTGGCGAGCAGTACTTC.

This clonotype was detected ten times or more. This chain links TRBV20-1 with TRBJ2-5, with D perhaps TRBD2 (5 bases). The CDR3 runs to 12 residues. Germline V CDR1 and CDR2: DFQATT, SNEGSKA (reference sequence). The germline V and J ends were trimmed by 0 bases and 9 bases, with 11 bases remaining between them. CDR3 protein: CSARDPEAPQYF. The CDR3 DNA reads TGCAGTGCTAGAGACCCGGAGGCCCCCCAGTACTTC.

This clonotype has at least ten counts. The DNA for the CDR3 is TGCGCCAGCAGTTCTAGCGGGGGTGACCCTACAGATACGCAGTATTTT. Translating it yields CASSSSGGDPTDTQYF. V gene TRBV5-1 combines with J gene TRBJ2-3; 10 bases fit TRBD2. Per the germline V gene, CDR1 is SGHRS and CDR2 is YFSETQ. J was trimmed by 3 bases and V by 5 bases; bases with no gene match: 9. The CDR3 spans 16 residues.